A selection of T cell receptor beta chains follows, all from one sample in a study of neoadjuvant anti-PD-1 for oral cavity cancer. Libraries were prepared by immunoSEQ multiplex PCR; TCRdb keeps only in-frame clonotypes and omits some of them. The sample lists 13,000 to 15,000 clones, around two thirds seen once, with about 2.9% in the top ten. The sequenced sample was PBMCs, obtained before nivolumab (anti-PD-1) treatment. All receptors come from a person between 40 and 85 years old with oral cavity squamous cell carcinoma. Both conserved end residues are trimmed from each CDR3. Fields, in order: V gene, J gene, D gene, CDR3 protein. A D gene is named only where the DNA matches it firmly.

v_call: TRBV6-6; j_call: TRBJ1-6; d_call: TRBD1; cdr3_aa: ASSYLGGRSPLH
v_call: TRBV9; j_call: TRBJ1-3; d_call: NA; cdr3_aa: ASSVEGSSGNTIY
v_call: TRBV9; j_call: TRBJ2-7; d_call: TRBD1; cdr3_aa: ASSTGTEFYEQY
v_call: TRBV30; j_call: TRBJ2-3; d_call: TRBD1; cdr3_aa: AWSAGGLGTDTQY
v_call: TRBV15; j_call: TRBJ2-5; d_call: NA; cdr3_aa: ATSRERQETQY
v_call: TRBV4-2; j_call: TRBJ2-2; d_call: TRBD2; cdr3_aa: ASSPRREGSNTGELF
v_call: TRBV6-1; j_call: TRBJ1-1; d_call: NA; cdr3_aa: ASSERHFTEAF
v_call: TRBV27; j_call: TRBJ2-6; d_call: TRBD1; cdr3_aa: ASSRGQGMPGANVLT
v_call: TRBV13; j_call: TRBJ1-1; d_call: NA; cdr3_aa: ASSFMVGVGNTEAF
v_call: TRBV7-8; j_call: TRBJ1-5; d_call: TRBD1; cdr3_aa: ASSPSFSWRQGNQPQH
v_call: TRBV10-3; j_call: TRBJ1-4; d_call: TRBD1; cdr3_aa: AIRPGTDEKLF
v_call: TRBV19; j_call: TRBJ2-6; d_call: NA; cdr3_aa: ASKGSSGANVLT
v_call: TRBV4-1; j_call: TRBJ2-2; d_call: NA; cdr3_aa: ASSPSLLGALGELF
v_call: TRBV5-1; j_call: TRBJ2-1; d_call: TRBD2; cdr3_aa: AYRETSASSYNEQF
v_call: TRBV5-1; j_call: TRBJ1-4; d_call: TRBD1; cdr3_aa: ASSQGAQGSEKLF
v_call: TRBV11-2; j_call: TRBJ2-1; d_call: NA; cdr3_aa: ASSFLLSPKQF
v_call: TRBV7-9; j_call: TRBJ2-1; d_call: NA; cdr3_aa: ASSSNEQF
v_call: TRBV19; j_call: TRBJ2-6; d_call: NA; cdr3_aa: ASKWKAAGANVLT
v_call: TRBV5-1; j_call: TRBJ2-7; d_call: TRBD1; cdr3_aa: ASSPGQGMDEQY
v_call: TRBV27; j_call: TRBJ2-7; d_call: TRBD2; cdr3_aa: ASSPAGAGEQY
v_call: TRBV7-9; j_call: TRBJ1-4; d_call: TRBD1; cdr3_aa: ASSARGLGEKLF
v_call: TRBV5-1; j_call: TRBJ2-2; d_call: TRBD1; cdr3_aa: ASSFTHQQGAGELF
v_call: TRBV7-6; j_call: TRBJ2-5; d_call: TRBD1; cdr3_aa: ASSPGQSLEVVKTQY
v_call: TRBV2; j_call: TRBJ1-5; d_call: TRBD1; cdr3_aa: ASSEARGTGDINQPQH
v_call: TRBV2; j_call: TRBJ1-5; d_call: NA; cdr3_aa: ASSLGQGNQPQH
v_call: TRBV6-6; j_call: TRBJ1-1; d_call: NA; cdr3_aa: ASEGLGTEAF
v_call: TRBV28; j_call: TRBJ1-2; d_call: NA; cdr3_aa: ASSQQWPANYGYT
v_call: TRBV11-1; j_call: TRBJ2-7; d_call: NA; cdr3_aa: ASSLAYEQY
v_call: TRBV5-1; j_call: TRBJ2-3; d_call: NA; cdr3_aa: ASSAGTQLTDTQY
v_call: TRBV5-1; j_call: TRBJ1-2; d_call: TRBD1; cdr3_aa: ASSLTYQGGSNYGYT
v_call: TRBV5-4; j_call: TRBJ2-3; d_call: NA; cdr3_aa: ASSLGTYTDTQY
v_call: TRBV28; j_call: TRBJ1-3; d_call: NA; cdr3_aa: ASSLPLGPSAQEY
v_call: TRBV5-1; j_call: TRBJ1-1; d_call: NA; cdr3_aa: ASSRFRSNTEAF
v_call: TRBV5-8; j_call: TRBJ2-2; d_call: NA; cdr3_aa: ASSPSNTGELF
v_call: TRBV4-1; j_call: TRBJ2-5; d_call: TRBD2; cdr3_aa: ASSQVVAGGRRQETQY
v_call: TRBV7-2; j_call: TRBJ1-3; d_call: TRBD1; cdr3_aa: ASSPGQAKNTIY
v_call: TRBV30; j_call: TRBJ2-7; d_call: NA; cdr3_aa: ASELDGYEQY
v_call: TRBV5-4; j_call: TRBJ2-7; d_call: TRBD2; cdr3_aa: ASSSQAGVGEQY
v_call: TRBV10-3; j_call: TRBJ1-2; d_call: NA; cdr3_aa: AISGQDLGYT
v_call: TRBV6-6; j_call: TRBJ2-7; d_call: NA; cdr3_aa: ASAYPGPTYEQY
v_call: TRBV15; j_call: TRBJ2-3; d_call: NA; cdr3_aa: ATSRDVGATDTQY
v_call: TRBV30; j_call: TRBJ2-7; d_call: TRBD1; cdr3_aa: AWSVGGQLYEQY
v_call: TRBV9; j_call: TRBJ2-1; d_call: TRBD1; cdr3_aa: ASSSGTGSTGGQF
v_call: TRBV18; j_call: TRBJ2-2; d_call: TRBD1; cdr3_aa: ASSPDRGTGELF
v_call: TRBV7-8; j_call: TRBJ1-2; d_call: TRBD1; cdr3_aa: ASSFDRERVT
v_call: TRBV2; j_call: TRBJ2-1; d_call: NA; cdr3_aa: ASSATGYNEQF
v_call: TRBV5-1; j_call: TRBJ2-7; d_call: NA; cdr3_aa: ASSLASGNSYEQY
v_call: TRBV27; j_call: TRBJ2-7; d_call: NA; cdr3_aa: ASSFARGSNEQY
v_call: TRBV6-1; j_call: TRBJ1-5; d_call: NA; cdr3_aa: ASSEFQPQH